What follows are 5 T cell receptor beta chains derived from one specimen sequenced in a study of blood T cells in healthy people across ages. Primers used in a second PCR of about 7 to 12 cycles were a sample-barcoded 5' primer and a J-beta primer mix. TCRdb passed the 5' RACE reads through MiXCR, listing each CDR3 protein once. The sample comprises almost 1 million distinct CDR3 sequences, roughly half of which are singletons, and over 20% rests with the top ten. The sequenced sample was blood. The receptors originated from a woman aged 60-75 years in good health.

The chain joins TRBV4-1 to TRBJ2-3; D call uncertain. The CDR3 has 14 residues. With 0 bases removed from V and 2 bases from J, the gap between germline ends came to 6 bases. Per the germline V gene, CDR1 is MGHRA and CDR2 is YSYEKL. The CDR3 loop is CASSQDSVTDTQYF. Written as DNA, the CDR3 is TGCGCCAGCAGCCAAGACAGTGTCACAGATACGCAGTATTTT.

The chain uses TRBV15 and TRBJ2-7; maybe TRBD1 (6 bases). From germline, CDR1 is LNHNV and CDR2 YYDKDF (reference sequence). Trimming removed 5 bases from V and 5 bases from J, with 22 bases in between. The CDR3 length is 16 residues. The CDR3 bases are TGTGCCACCAGCGCCTGGACAGCCCCCAGGGTCGACGAGCAGTACTTC. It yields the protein CATSAWTAPRVDEQYF.

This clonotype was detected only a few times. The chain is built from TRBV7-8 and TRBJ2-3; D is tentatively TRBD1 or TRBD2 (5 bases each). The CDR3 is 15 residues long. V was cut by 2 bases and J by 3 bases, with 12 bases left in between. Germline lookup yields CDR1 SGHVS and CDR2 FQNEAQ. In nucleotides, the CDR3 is TGTGCCAGCAGCTTAATAGGCAGGGAGACAGATACGCAGTATTTT. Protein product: CASSLIGRETDTQYF.

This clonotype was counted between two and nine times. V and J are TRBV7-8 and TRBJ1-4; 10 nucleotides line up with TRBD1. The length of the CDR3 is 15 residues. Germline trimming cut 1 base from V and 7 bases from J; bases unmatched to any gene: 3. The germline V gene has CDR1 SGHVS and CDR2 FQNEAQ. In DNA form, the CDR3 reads TGTGCCAGCAGCTTAGTTGGGACAGGGGTTGAAAAACTGTTTTTT. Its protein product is CASSLVGTGVEKLFF.

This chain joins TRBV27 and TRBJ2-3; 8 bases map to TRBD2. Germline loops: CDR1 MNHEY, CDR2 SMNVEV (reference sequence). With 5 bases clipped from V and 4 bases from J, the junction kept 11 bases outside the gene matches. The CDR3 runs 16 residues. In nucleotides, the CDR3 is TGTGCCAGCAGTCCCCCGGGCGGGAGGTCCTCAGATACGCAGTATTTT. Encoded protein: CASSPPGGRSSDTQYF.